This T cell receptor beta chain was documented in a study of PD-1 blockade in classical Hodgkin lymphoma. Findings and limits, study-wide: There remain no defined causes for the repertoire differences, which possibly reflect disease activity or prior therapy. Among the patients, those starting nivolumab under 1 year after ASCT were excluded.

The V gene end was trimmed by 1 base and the J gene end by 7 bases; junction bases not matched to a gene: 13. Germline lookup yields CDR1 SGHNT and CDR2 YENEEA. CDR3 length equals 17 residues. A note on this clone: Its antigen is undetermined.

Generated by immunoSEQ multiplex PCR, the TCRdb table keeps only in-frame clones and is missing some. Of about 40,000 clones in the sample, 76% were seen once. After autologous stem cell transplantation all patients relapsed, and prior brentuximab vedotin exposure differed between cohorts. The chain recombines TRBV11-3 with TRBJ2-7; 10 bases line up with TRBD2. The sample in question was peripheral blood mononuclear cells (PBMCs), obtained at baseline. The clonotype comes from a human donor with classical Hodgkin lymphoma. The CDR3 nucleotides read TGTGCCAGCAGCTTAGGATCGCGTCTAGCGGGAGCGGAAGAGCAGTACTTC. As protein: CASSLGSRLAGAEEQYF.